Here is one T cell receptor beta chain with its context. Its antigen is unknown. This entry comes from a study of blood T cells in healthy people across ages. Regarding the study as a whole: The study regarded diversity estimates from one million T cells as underestimates.

For the second PCR, which ran for about 6 to 11 cycles, a sample-barcoded 5' primer and a J-beta primer mix were used. TCRdb ran MiXCR on the 5' RACE reads and lists one entry per CDR3 protein. The repertoire includes approximately 900,000 distinct CDR3 sequences, approximately 32% of them detected once, and roughly 10% sits in the top ten. The CDR3 length is 14 residues. Germline V gives CDR1 LGHDT, CDR2 YNNKEL (reference sequence). Germline trimming cut 3 bases from V and 13 bases from J; bases unmatched to any gene: 5. The same data also went into a second study, on T cells of mothers and their children.

The receptor's source is a woman in her thirties or forties in good health. The sequenced sample was blood. The V gene is TRBV3-1, the J gene TRBJ2-4, with 14 bases identical to TRBD2. CDR3 in amino acids: CASSHGLAGGGQYF. CDR3 nucleotide sequence: TGTGCCAGCAGCCATGGACTAGCGGGGGGCGGGCAGTACTTC.